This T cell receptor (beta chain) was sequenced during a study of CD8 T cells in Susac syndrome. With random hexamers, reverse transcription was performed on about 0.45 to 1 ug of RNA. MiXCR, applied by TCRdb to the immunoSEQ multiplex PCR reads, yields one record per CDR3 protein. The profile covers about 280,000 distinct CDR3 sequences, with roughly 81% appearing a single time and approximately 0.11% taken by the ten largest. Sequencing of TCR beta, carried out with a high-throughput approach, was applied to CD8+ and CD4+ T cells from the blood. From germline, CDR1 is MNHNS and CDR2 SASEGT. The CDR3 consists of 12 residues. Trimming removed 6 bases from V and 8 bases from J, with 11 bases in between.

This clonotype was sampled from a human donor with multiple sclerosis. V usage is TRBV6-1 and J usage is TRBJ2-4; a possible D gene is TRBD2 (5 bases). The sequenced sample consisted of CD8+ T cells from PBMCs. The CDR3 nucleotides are TGTGCCAGCAGAATATACGGGGACATTCAGTACTTC. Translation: CASRIYGDIQYF.